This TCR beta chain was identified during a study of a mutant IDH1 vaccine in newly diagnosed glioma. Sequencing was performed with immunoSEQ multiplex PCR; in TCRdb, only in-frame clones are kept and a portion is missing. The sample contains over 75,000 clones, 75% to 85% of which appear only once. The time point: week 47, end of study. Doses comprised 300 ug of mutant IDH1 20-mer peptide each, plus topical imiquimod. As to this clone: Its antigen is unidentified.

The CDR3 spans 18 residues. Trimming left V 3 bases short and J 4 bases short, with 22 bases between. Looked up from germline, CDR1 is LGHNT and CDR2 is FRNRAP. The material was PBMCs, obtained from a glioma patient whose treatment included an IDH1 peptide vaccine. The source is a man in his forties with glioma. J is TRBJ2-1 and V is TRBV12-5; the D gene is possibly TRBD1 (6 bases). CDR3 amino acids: CASGFIPTGMGTYNEQFF. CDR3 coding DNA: TGTGCTAGTGGTTTTATCCCCACAGGGATGGGTACATACAATGAGCAGTTCTTC.